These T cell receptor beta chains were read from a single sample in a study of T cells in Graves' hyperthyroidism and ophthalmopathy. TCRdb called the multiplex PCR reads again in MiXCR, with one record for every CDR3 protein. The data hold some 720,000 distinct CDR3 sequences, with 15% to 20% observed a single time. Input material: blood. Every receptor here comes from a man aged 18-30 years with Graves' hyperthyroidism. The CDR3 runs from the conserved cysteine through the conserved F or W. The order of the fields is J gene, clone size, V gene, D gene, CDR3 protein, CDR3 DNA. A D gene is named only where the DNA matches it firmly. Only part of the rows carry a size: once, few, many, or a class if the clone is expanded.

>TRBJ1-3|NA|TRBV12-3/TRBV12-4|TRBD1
CASSLGAGGNIYF
TGTGCCAGCAGTCTAGGGGCAGGGGGCAACATATATTTT
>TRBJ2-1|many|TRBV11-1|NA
CASSLVPRGDEQFF
TGTGCCAGCAGCTTAGTCCCCAGGGGGGATGAGCAGTTCTTC
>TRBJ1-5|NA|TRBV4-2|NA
CASSQDRGRVSNQPQHF
TGTGCCAGCAGCCAAGATCGGGGCCGAGTAAGCAATCAGCCCCAGCATTTT
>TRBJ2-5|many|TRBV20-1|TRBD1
CSARFGTGGETQYF
TGCAGTGCTAGGTTTGGGACAGGTGGTGAGACCCAGTACTTC
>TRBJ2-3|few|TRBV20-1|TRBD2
CSARGLGGLRTDTQYF
TGCAGTGCTAGAGGTTTGGGGGGACTACGCACAGATACGCAGTATTTT
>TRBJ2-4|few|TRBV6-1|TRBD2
CASSASGGIQYF
TGTGCCAGCAGTGCGAGCGGGGGCATTCAGTACTTC
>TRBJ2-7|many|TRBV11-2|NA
CASSPSAGNEQYF
TGTGCCAGCAGCCCATCGGCAGGGAACGAGCAGTACTTC
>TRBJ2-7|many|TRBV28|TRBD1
CASSSSGTGWGQYF
TGTGCCAGCAGTTCCTCCGGGACAGGGTGGGGGCAGTACTTC
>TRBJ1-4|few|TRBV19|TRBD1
CASSVQGQGIGKLFF
TGTGCCAGTAGTGTCCAGGGACAGGGTATCGGAAAACTGTTTTTT
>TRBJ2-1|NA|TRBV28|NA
CASSPPKGGPSHNEQFF
TGTGCCAGCAGTCCGCCAAAAGGGGGACCTTCCCACAATGAGCAGTTCTTC
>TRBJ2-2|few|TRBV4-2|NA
CASSQAFSSTGELFF
TGTGCCAGCAGCCAAGCCTTTTCGAGCACCGGGGAGCTGTTTTTT
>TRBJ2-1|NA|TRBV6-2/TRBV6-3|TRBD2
CASSSPILAGEADEQFF
TGTGCCAGCAGTTCCCCAATTTTAGCGGGAGAAGCCGATGAGCAGTTCTTC
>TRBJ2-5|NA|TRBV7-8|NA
CASSLDRVEETQYF
TGTGCCAGCAGCTTAGACAGGGTGGAAGAGACCCAGTACTTC
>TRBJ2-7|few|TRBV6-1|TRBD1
CASGYGTGLYEQYF
TGTGCCAGCGGATACGGGACAGGGCTGTACGAGCAGTACTTC
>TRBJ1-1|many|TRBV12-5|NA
CASGSAPLNTEAFF
TGTGCTAGTGGAAGTGCCCCCTTGAACACTGAAGCTTTCTTT
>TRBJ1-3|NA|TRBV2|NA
CASSEGYGAARGNTIYF
TGTGCCAGCAGTGAAGGTTACGGGGCCGCGCGGGGAAACACCATATATTTT
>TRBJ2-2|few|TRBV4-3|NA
CASSQVYPGSNTGELFF
TGCGCCAGCAGCCAAGTTTATCCCGGGAGTAACACCGGGGAGCTGTTTTTT
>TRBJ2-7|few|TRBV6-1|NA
CASSDGRLEQYF
TGTGCCAGCAGTGACGGCAGGCTGGAGCAGTACTTC
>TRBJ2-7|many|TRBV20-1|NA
CSAPSRNEQYF
TGCAGTGCTCCCTCTCGGAACGAGCAGTACTTC
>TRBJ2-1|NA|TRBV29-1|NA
CSVENPDHNEQFF
TGCAGCGTTGAAAACCCCGACCACAATGAGCAGTTCTTC